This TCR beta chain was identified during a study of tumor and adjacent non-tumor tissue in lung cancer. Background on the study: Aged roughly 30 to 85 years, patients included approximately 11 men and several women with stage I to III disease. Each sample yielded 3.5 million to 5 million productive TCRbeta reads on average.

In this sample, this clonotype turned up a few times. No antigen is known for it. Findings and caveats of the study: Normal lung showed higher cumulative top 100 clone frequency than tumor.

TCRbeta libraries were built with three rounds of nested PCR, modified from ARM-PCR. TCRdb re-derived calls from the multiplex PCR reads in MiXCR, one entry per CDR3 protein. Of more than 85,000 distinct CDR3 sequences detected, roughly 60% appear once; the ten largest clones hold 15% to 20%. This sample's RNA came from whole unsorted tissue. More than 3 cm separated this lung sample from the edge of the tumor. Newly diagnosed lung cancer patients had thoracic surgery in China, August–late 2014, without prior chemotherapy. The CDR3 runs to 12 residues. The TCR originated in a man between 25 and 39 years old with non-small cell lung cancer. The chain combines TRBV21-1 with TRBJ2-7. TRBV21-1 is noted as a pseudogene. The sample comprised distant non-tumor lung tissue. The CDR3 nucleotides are TGTGCCAGACTAAGAGTCTCCTACGAGCAGTACTTC. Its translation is CARLRVSYEQYF.